A selection of T cell receptor beta chains follows, all from one sample in a study of OX40 agonist ivuxolimab in advanced cancers. Using immunoSEQ multiplex PCR, the repertoire was profiled, and TCRdb retains in-frame clones only, with some absent. The sample records approximately 70,000 clones, roughly 80% being singletons. This sample comprised CD4+ or CD8+ T cells sorted from blood, obtained in a trial of the OX40 agonist ivuxolimab. These receptors originate from an adult with an advanced solid tumor such as melanoma, head and neck, liver or kidney cancer. The CDR3 runs from the conserved cysteine through the conserved F or W. The D gene is left open where the match is weak. Clone size, where shown, is once, few, many, or a class for clones that have expanded.

TRBJ1-3 | NA | TRBV5-6 | NA | CATGGVSGNTIYF | TGTGCCACCGGGGGGGTTTCTGGAAACACCATATATTTT
TRBJ2-7 | TRBD1 | TRBV9 | NA | CASSVGQGAHEQYF | TGTGCCAGCAGCGTAGGACAGGGGGCTCACGAGCAGTACTTC
TRBJ2-7 | TRBD2 | TRBV7-2 | NA | CASSRGISGGARAYEQYF | TGTGCCAGCAGCCGCGGAATTAGCGGGGGGGCCCGCGCCTACGAGCAGTACTTC
TRBJ2-5 | TRBD1 | TRBV28 | few | CASSLGGYGDRAETQYF | TGTGCCAGCAGTTTAGGGGGGTATGGGGACAGGGCGGAGACCCAGTACTTC
TRBJ2-2 | NA | TRBV7-2 | NA | CASSLGSSNTGELFF | TGTGCCAGCAGCTTAGGGTCCTCGAACACCGGGGAGCTGTTTTTT
TRBJ1-2 | TRBD1 | TRBV11-2 | NA | CASSLDPFQGALYGYTF | TGTGCCAGCAGCTTAGATCCGTTTCAGGGGGCACTCTATGGCTACACCTTC
TRBJ2-3 | NA | TRBV5-5 | NA | CASSLGGGGTDTQYF | TGTGCCAGCAGCTTAGGGGGCGGGGGCACAGATACGCAGTATTTT
TRBJ1-1 | NA | TRBV29-1 | NA | CSVLGKSMNTEAFF | TGCAGCGTTCTGGGGAAGTCCATGAACACTGAAGCTTTCTTT
TRBJ1-6 | NA | TRBV7-9 | NA | CASSYPSQGSPLHF | TGTGCCAGCAGCTACCCTTCGCAAGGTTCACCCCTCCACTTT
TRBJ2-3 | TRBD2 | TRBV5-1 | NA | CASSFLAGMTDTQYF | TGCGCCAGCAGTTTTTTAGCGGGGATGACAGATACGCAGTATTTT
TRBJ2-5 | NA | TRBV6-5 | NA | CASSWLETQYF | TGTGCCAGCAGTTGGCTAGAGACCCAGTACTTC
TRBJ2-2 | NA | TRBV5-1 | NA | CASSLGVSTNTGELFF | TGCGCCAGCAGCTTGGGAGTGAGTACGAACACCGGGGAGCTGTTTTTT
TRBJ1-4 | TRBD1 | TRBV28 | NA | CASSHDREGLKLFF | TGTGCCAGCAGTCACGACAGGGAGGGCCTCAAACTGTTTTTT
TRBJ2-1 | NA | TRBV9 | NA | CASSRGTNNEQFF | TGTGCCAGCAGCCGGGGGACAAACAATGAGCAGTTCTTC
TRBJ1-5 | TRBD1 | TRBV6-6 | NA | CASSYPAGGINQPQHF | TGTGCCAGCAGTTACCCGGCAGGGGGGATCAATCAGCCCCAGCATTTT
TRBJ2-7 | TRBD1 | TRBV28 | NA | CASSLQGAREQYF | TGTGCCAGCAGTCTACAGGGGGCGAGGGAGCAGTACTTC
TRBJ2-3 | TRBD2 | TRBV6-4 | NA | CASSVLAGGPDTQYF | TGTGCCAGCAGTGTACTAGCGGGGGGGCCGGATACGCAGTATTTT
TRBJ1-1 | NA | TRBV7-9 | once | CASSLKTTGNTEAFF | TGTGCCAGCAGCCTAAAGACGACAGGGAACACTGAAGCTTTCTTT
TRBJ1-5 | NA | TRBV18 | NA | CASSPGGSNQPQHF | TGTGCCAGCTCACCGGGGGGGAGCAATCAGCCCCAGCATTTT
TRBJ1-6 | NA | TRBV7-9 | NA | CASSLTGLRGGSPLHF | TGTGCCAGCAGCTTAACGGGGCTGAGGGGAGGATCACCCCTCCACTTT
TRBJ2-1 | TRBD2 | TRBV5-6 | NA | CASSFAGGNSYNEQFF | TGTGCCAGCAGCTTTGCGGGGGGAAACTCCTACAATGAGCAGTTCTTC
TRBJ1-1 | TRBD1 | TRBV5-1 | NA | CASSLTGVNTEAFF | TGCGCCAGCAGCTTGACAGGGGTGAACACTGAAGCTTTCTTT
TRBJ2-7 | TRBD1 | TRBV10-3 | NA | CAISGGTVTYEQYF | TGTGCCATCAGTGGGGGGACAGTTACCTACGAGCAGTACTTC
TRBJ1-1 | NA | TRBV7-9 | medium-sized | CASSLSRLNTEAFF | TGTGCCAGCAGCTTATCCAGGTTGAACACTGAAGCTTTCTTT
TRBJ2-5 | TRBD1 | TRBV5-1 | NA | CASSSGQGIYQETQYF | TGCGCCAGCAGCTCCGGACAGGGGATATACCAAGAGACCCAGTACTTC
TRBJ2-1 | NA | TRBV6-5 | NA | CASSYGVGGLHNEQFF | TGTGCCAGCAGTTACGGGGTGGGGGGCCTCCACAATGAGCAGTTCTTC
TRBJ1-5 | NA | TRBV19 | NA | CASLPVGLASNQPQHF | TGTGCCAGCCTCCCGGTGGGCCTGGCTAGCAATCAGCCCCAGCATTTT
TRBJ1-5 | TRBD1 | TRBV7-9 | NA | CASSLETGTGNQPQHF | TGTGCCAGCAGCTTAGAAACGGGGACAGGCAATCAGCCCCAGCATTTT
TRBJ2-3 | TRBD1 | TRBV7-9 | NA | CASSRRAAGTGVPDTQYF | TGTGCCAGCAGCCGGCGTGCGGCCGGGACAGGGGTCCCAGATACGCAGTATTTT
TRBJ2-7 | NA | TRBV5-1 | NA | CASSHGTSDLEQYF | TGCGCCAGCAGCCACGGGACCTCGGATCTGGAGCAGTACTTC
TRBJ1-5 | NA | TRBV4-2 | NA | CASSQGGTSVTQHF | TGTGCCAGCAGCCAAGGGGGGACCTCGGTTACCCAGCATTTT
TRBJ1-5 | NA | TRBV19 | NA | CASSRQNSNQPQHF | TGTGCCAGTAGTAGGCAGAATAGCAATCAGCCCCAGCATTTT
TRBJ2-1 | NA | TRBV7-8 | NA | CASSLEGGHPYNEQFF | TGTGCCAGCAGCTTAGAGGGGGGACATCCCTACAATGAGCAGTTCTTC
TRBJ1-5 | TRBD1 | TRBV28 | NA | CASSSPDPRQGRQPQHF | TGTGCCAGCAGTTCCCCCGATCCTCGACAGGGCCGCCAGCCCCAGCATTTT
TRBJ1-5 | TRBD1 | TRBV6-6 | NA | CASSYSDRGPQPQHF | TGTGCCAGCAGTTACAGTGACAGGGGGCCTCAGCCCCAGCATTTT
TRBJ2-4 | NA | TRBV2 | NA | CASRTGALAKNIQYF | TGTGCCAGCAGGACCGGTGCGCTAGCCAAAAACATTCAGTACTTC
TRBJ2-2 | NA | TRBV2 | once | CASTGDGWATGELFF | TGTGCCAGCACCGGGGACGGATGGGCCACCGGGGAGCTGTTTTTT
TRBJ2-4 | TRBD1 | TRBV29-1 | NA | CSVVGQGNIQYF | TGCAGCGTTGTGGGACAGGGCAACATTCAGTACTTC
TRBJ1-4 | TRBD1 | TRBV18 | NA | CASLETGDEKLFF | TGTGCCAGCTTGGAGACAGGGGATGAAAAACTGTTTTTT
TRBJ2-7 | NA | TRBV5-4 | NA | CASSLRRTQQSARQYF | TGTGCCAGCAGCTTGCGCCGGACCCAACAAAGCGCTCGGCAGTACTTC
TRBJ2-7 | NA | TRBV5-4 | once | CASSLPVAGGEQYF | TGTGCCAGCAGCTTACCGGTTGCTGGTGGCGAGCAGTACTTC
TRBJ1-2 | NA | TRBV27 | once | CASSRAFSNYGYTF | TGTGCCAGCAGTCGGGCGTTTTCTAACTATGGCTACACCTTC
TRBJ1-1 | NA | TRBV28 | NA | CASRTGGTEAFF | TGTGCCAGCAGGACCGGAGGGACTGAAGCTTTCTTT
TRBJ2-3 | NA | TRBV7-2 | many | CASSLVGASTDTQYF | TGTGCCAGCAGCTTAGTCGGGGCTAGCACAGATACGCAGTATTTT
TRBJ1-1 | NA | TRBV18 | NA | CASSEGRGRDTEAFF | TGTGCCAGCTCAGAAGGGAGGGGAAGAGACACTGAAGCTTTCTTT
TRBJ1-1 | TRBD1 | TRBV19 | NA | CASPTGTEDTEAFF | TGTGCCAGCCCCACCGGGACAGAGGACACTGAAGCTTTCTTT
TRBJ2-5 | TRBD1 | TRBV15 | NA | CATSRDSRGRETQYF | TGTGCCACCAGCAGAGACTCAAGGGGGCGAGAGACCCAGTACTTC
TRBJ2-7 | NA | TRBV2 | NA | CASSRDRTYEQYF | TGTGCCAGCAGTCGCGACAGGACCTACGAGCAGTACTTC
TRBJ2-6 | NA | TRBV28 | once | CASSLWALGHGSELGANVLTF | TGTGCCAGCAGTTTATGGGCCCTGGGACACGGCTCGGAGTTGGGGGCCAACGTCCTGACTTTC